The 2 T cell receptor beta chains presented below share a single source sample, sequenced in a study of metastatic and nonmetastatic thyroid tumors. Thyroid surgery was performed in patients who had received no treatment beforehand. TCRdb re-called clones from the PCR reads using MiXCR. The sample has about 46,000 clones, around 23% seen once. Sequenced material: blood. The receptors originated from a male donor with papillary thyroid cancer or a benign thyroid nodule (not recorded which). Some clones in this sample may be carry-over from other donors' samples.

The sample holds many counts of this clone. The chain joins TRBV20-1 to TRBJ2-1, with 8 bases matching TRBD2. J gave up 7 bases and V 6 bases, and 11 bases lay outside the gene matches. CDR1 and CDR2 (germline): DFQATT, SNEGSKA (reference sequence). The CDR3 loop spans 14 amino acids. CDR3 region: CSARSGGPGNEQFF. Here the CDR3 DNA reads TGCAGTGCCAGGTCGGGAGGGCCGGGTAATGAGCAGTTCTTC.

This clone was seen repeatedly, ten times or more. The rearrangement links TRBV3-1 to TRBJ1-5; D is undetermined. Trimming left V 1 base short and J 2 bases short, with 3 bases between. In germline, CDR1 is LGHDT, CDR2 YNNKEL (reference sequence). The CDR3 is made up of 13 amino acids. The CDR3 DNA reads TGTGCCAGCAGCCAAGGGCGCAATCAGCCCCAGCATTTT. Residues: CASSQGRNQPQHF. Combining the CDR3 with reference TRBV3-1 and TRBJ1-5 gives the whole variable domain DTAVSQTPKYLVTQMGNDKSIKCEQNLGHDTMYWYKQDSKKFLKIMFSYNNKELIINETVPNRFSPKSPDKAHLNLHINSLELGDSAVYFCASSQGRNQPQHFGDGTRLSIL.